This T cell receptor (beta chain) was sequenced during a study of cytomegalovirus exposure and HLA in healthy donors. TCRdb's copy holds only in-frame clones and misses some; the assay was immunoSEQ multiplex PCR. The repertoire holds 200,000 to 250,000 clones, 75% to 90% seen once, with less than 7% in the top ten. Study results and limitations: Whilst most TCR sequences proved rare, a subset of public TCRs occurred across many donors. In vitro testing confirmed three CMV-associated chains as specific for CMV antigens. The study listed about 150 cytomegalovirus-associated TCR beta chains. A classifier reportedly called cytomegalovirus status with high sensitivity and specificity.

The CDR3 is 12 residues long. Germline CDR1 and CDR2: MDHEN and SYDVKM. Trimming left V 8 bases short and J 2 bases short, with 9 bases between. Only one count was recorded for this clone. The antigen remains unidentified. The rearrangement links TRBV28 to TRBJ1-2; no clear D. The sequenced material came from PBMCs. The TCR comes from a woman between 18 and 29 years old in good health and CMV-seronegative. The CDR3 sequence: CASEEENYGYTF. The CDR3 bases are TGTGCCAGCGAGGAGGAAAACTATGGCTACACCTTC.